This TCR beta chain was retrieved from a study of T cell responses to AZD1222 COVID-19 vaccine. As regards this clone: Its antigen is unidentified.

The CDR3 consists of 14 residues. Germline values: CDR1 MNHNY, CDR2 SVGAGI (reference sequence). Trimming took 2 bases from V and 2 from J, leaving 9 bases between them. Sequencing used immunoSEQ multiplex PCR; TCRdb keeps in-frame clones, though not all of them. The table has tens of thousands of clones, about 90% seen once; the top ten hold approximately 15%. Study-level results: Vaccination with two AZD1222 doses was followed by a rise in Spike-specific TCR breadth and depth.

The source was peripheral blood, collected on day 0 of AZD1222 vaccination. The origin of this receptor is an adult in good health. This chain uses TRBV6-6 with TRBJ1-2, with D perhaps matching TRBD1 (5 bases). CDR3 amino acids: CASSYDSLNYGYTF. In DNA form, the CDR3 reads TGTGCCAGCAGTTACGACAGTTTGAACTATGGCTACACCTTC.